The 4 T cell receptor beta chains below all came from one sample that was sequenced in a study of T cell repertoires in cytomegalovirus infection. TCRdb independently ran MiXCR on the reads; one entry per CDR3 protein. This sample yields more than 200,000 distinct CDR3 sequences, of which roughly 9.1% are seen a single time; more than 12% belongs to the top ten. The source material was PBMCs. The origin of the receptors is a human donor in good health (CMV status not recorded). Some clones in this sample may be carry-over from other donors' samples.

This clonotype showed up just a few times. The V call is TRBV20-1, the J call TRBJ2-5; D not resolved. Germline lookup yields CDR1 DFQATT and CDR2 SNEGSKA (reference sequence). The ends were cut back, 6 bases at V and 5 bases at J, with 13 bases in the middle. The CDR3 sequence is 12 residues long. This CDR3 is CSARPTAETQYF. The CDR3 DNA is TGCAGTGCCCGACCGACCGCGGAGACCCAGTACTTC.

This clonotype was recorded at least ten times. The V and J genes are TRBV24-1 and TRBJ2-1; possibly TRBD2 for D (7 bases). This CDR3 spans 16 amino acids. Deletions cut 3 bases from V and 5 bases from J, with 16 bases between. Germline V gives CDR1 KGHDR, CDR2 SFDVKD. Here the CDR3 reads CATSDPQGGLNNEQFF. The CDR3 nucleotides are TGTGCCACCAGTGATCCACAGGGAGGGCTAAACAATGAGCAGTTCTTC.

In this sample, this clonotype turned up many times. The rearrangement links TRBV7-3 to TRBJ2-1; D may correspond to TRBD1 or TRBD2 (5 bases each). Trimming pared 4 bases from V and 0 bases from J, leaving 16 bases between. The CDR3 runs to 17 residues. Per the germline V gene, CDR1 is SGHTA and CDR2 is FQGTGA. In DNA, the CDR3 is TGTGCCAGCAGCTATCGGGGCGGCACTAGCTCCTACAATGAGCAGTTCTTC. This encodes CASSYRGGTSSYNEQFF.

This clonotype was seen a single time. CDR3 amino acids: CASSLGGTVQETQYF. DNA of the CDR3: TGTGCCAGCAGTTTAGGGGGGACAGTCCAAGAGACCCAGTACTTC. V and J are TRBV28 and TRBJ2-5, with D possibly matching TRBD1 (7 bases). The CDR3 is made up of 15 amino acids. Looked up from germline, CDR1 is MDHEN and CDR2 is SYDVKM. Between the trimmed V and J ends, which lost 2 bases and 1 base, there was a span of 11 bases.